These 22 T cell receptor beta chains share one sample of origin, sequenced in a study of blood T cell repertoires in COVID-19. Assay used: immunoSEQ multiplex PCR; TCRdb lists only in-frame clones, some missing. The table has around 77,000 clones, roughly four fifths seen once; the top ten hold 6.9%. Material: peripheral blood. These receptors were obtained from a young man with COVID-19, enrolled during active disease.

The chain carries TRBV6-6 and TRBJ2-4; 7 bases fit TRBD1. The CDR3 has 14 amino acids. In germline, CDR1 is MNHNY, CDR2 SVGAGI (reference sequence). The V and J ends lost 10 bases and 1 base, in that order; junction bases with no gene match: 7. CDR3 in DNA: TGTGCCACCAAAACACAGGGGGCCAAAAACATTCAGTACTTC. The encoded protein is CATKTQGAKNIQYF.

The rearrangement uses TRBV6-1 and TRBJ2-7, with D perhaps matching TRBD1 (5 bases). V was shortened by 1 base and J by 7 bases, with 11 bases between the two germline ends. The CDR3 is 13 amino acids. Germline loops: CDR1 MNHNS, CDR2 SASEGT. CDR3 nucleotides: TGTGCCAGCAGTGAAGTTAGGGGTTGGGAGCAGTACTTC. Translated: CASSEVRGWEQYF.

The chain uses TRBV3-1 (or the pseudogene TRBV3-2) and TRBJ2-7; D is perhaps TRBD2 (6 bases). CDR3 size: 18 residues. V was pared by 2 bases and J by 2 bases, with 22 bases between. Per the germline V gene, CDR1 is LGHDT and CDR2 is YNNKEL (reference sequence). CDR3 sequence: CASSQSVSSVSGPYEQYF. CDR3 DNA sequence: TGTGCCAGCAGCCAATCGGTCAGTTCCGTTAGCGGACCCTACGAGCAGTACTTC.

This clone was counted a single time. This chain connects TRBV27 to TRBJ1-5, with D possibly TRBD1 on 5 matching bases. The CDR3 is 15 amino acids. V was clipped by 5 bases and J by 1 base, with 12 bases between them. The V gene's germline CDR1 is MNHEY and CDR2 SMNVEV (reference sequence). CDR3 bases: TGTGCCAGCAGTCTCGGACGGGGGAGCAATCAGCCCCAGCATTTT. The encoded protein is CASSLGRGSNQPQHF.

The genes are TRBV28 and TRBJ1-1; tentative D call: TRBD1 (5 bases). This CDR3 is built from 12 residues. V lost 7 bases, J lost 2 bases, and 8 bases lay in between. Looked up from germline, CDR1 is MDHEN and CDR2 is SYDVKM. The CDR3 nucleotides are TGTGCCAGCACGGACACCAACACTGAAGCTTTCTTT. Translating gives CASTDTNTEAFF. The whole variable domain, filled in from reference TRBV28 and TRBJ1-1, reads DVKVTQSSRYLVKRTGEKVFLECVQDMDHENMFWYRQDPGLGLRLIYFSYDVKMKEKGDIPEGYSVSREKKERFSLILESASTNQTSMYLCASTDTNTEAFFGQGTRLTVV.

The CDR3 bases are TGTGCCAGCAGCTTATATCAACGGGAGCAGTTCTTC. It is translated as CASSLYQREQFF. The chain is built from TRBV7-2 and TRBJ2-1; unclear D gene. The V and J ends lost 2 bases and 10 bases respectively, with 9 bases between them. The germline V gene encodes CDR1 SGHTA and CDR2 FQGNSA. The CDR3 has 12 amino acids.

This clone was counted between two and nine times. The CDR3 is CAWSVAGLEQYF. DNA for the CDR3: TGTGCCTGGAGTGTTGCAGGGCTCGAGCAGTACTTC. This chain links TRBV30 with TRBJ2-7, with a possible D match to TRBD1 (5 bases). CDR1 is GTSNPN and CDR2 is SVGIG in the germline V gene (reference sequence). This CDR3 contains 12 residues. V was cut by 0 bases and J by 6 bases, with 9 bases left in between.

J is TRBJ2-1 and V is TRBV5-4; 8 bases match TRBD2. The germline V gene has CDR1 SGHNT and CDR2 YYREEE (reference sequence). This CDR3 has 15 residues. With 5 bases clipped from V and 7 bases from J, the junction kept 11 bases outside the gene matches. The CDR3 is CASSLTGTRYNEQFF. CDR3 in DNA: TGTGCCAGCAGTTTGACCGGGACTAGATATAATGAGCAGTTCTTC.

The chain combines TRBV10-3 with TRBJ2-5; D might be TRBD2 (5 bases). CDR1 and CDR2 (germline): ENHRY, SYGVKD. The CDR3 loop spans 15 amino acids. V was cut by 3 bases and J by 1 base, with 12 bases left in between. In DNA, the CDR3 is TGTGCCATCAGTGACATGGCTAGCCTCCAAGAGACCCAGTACTTC. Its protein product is CAISDMASLQETQYF.

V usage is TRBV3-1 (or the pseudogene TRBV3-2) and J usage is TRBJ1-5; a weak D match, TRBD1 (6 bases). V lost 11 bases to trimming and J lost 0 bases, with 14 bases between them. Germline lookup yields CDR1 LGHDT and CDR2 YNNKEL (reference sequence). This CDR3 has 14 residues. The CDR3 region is CAVPDSHSNQPQHF. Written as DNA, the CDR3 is TGTGCCGTCCCGGACAGCCATAGCAATCAGCCCCAGCATTTT.

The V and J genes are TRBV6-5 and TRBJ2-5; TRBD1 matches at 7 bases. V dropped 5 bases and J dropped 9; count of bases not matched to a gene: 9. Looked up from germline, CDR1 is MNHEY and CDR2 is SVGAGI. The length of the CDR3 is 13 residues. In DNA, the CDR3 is TGTGCCAGCAGTAGAGACAGGGTTTCGGCCCAGTACTTC. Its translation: CASSRDRVSAQYF.

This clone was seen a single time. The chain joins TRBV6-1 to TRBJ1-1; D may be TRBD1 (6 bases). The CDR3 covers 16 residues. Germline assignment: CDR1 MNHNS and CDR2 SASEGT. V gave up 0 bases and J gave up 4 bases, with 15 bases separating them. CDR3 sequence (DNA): TGTGCCAGCAGTGAAGCCCTGACAGGCTGGGGCACTGAAGCTTTCTTT. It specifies CASSEALTGWGTEAFF.

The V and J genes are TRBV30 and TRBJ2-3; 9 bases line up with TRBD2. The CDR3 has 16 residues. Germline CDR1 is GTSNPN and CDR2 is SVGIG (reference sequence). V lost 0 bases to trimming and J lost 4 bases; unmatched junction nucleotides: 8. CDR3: CAWSVGAGGFADTQYF. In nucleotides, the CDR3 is TGTGCCTGGAGTGTAGGGGCGGGAGGGTTTGCAGATACGCAGTATTTT.

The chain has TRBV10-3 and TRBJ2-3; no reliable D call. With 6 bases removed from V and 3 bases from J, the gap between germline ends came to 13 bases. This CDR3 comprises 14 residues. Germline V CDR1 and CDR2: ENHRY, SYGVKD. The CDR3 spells CAIRGAFSTDTQYF. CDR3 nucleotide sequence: TGTGCCATCAGAGGAGCTTTCAGTACAGATACGCAGTATTTT.

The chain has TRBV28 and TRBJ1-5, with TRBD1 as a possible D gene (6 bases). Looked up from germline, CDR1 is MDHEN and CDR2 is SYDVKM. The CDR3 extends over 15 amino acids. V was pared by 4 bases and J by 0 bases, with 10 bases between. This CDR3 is CASSSGVNSNQPQHF. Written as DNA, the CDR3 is TGTGCCAGCAGTTCAGGGGTGAATAGCAATCAGCCCCAGCATTTT.

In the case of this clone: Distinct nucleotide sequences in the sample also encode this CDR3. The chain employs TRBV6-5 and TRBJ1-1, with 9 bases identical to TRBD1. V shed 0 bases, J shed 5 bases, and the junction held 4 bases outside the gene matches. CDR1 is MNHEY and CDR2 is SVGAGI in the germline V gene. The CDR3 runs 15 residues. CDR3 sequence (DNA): TGTGCCAGCAGTTACTCGACAGGGGGGGGGACTGAAGCTTTCTTT. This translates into CASSYSTGGGTEAFF.

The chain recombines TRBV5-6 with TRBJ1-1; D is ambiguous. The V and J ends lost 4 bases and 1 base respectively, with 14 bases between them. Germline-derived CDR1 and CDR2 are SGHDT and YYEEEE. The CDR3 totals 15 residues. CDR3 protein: CASSPSTEGNTEAFF. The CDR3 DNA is TGTGCCAGCAGCCCCTCGACGGAGGGGAACACTGAAGCTTTCTTT.

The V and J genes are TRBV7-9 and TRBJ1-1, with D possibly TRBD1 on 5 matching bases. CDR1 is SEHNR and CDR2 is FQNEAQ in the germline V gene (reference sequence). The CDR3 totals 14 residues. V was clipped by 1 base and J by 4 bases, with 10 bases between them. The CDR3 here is CASSLDRGSTEAFF. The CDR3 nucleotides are TGTGCCAGCAGCTTAGACCGGGGGAGCACTGAAGCTTTCTTT.

CDR3 protein: CAITGQAGTSSYEQYF. The DNA for the CDR3 is TGTGCCATCACTGGGCAAGCGGGGACTAGCTCCTACGAGCAGTACTTC. The rearrangement links TRBV10-3 to TRBJ2-7, with TRBD2 matching over 8 bases. V lost 7 bases to trimming and J lost 0 bases; unmatched junction nucleotides: 11. CDR3 length equals 16 residues. Per germline, CDR1 ENHRY and CDR2 SYGVKD.

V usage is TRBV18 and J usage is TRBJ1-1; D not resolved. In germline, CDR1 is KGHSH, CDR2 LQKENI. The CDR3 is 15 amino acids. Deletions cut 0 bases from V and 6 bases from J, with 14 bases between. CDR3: CASSPPSGMISEAFF. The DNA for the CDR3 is TGTGCCAGCTCACCACCGTCAGGAATGATCTCTGAAGCTTTCTTT.

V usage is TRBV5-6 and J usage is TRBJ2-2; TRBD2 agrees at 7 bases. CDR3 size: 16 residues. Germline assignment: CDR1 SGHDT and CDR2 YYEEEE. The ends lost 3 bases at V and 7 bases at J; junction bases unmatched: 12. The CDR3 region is CASSWRQGGVVGELFF. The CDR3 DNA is TGTGCCAGCAGCTGGCGGCAGGGAGGGGTTGTCGGGGAGCTGTTTTTT.

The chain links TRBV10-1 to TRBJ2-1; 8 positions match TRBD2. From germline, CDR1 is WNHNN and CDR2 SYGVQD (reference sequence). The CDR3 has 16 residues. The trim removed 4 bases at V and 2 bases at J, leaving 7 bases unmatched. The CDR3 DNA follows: TGCGCCAGCAGTGGATCTACTAGCGGAACCTACAATGAGCAGTTCTTC. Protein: CASSGSTSGTYNEQFF.